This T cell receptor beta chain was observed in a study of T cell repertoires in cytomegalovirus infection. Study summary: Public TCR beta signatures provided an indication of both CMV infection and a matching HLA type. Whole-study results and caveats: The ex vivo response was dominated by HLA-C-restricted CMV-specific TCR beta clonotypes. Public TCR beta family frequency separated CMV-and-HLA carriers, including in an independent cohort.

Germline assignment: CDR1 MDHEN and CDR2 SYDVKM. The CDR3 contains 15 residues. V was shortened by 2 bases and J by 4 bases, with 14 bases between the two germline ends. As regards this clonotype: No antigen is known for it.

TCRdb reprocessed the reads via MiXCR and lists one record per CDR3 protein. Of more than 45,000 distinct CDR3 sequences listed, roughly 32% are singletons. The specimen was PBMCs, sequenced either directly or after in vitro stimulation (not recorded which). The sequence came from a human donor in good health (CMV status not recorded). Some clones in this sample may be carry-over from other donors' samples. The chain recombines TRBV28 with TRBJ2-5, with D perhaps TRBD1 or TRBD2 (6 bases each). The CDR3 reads CASSLPRGLRETQYF. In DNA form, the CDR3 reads TGTGCCAGCAGTTTACCTCGGGGGCTTCGAGAGACCCAGTACTTC.